The T cell receptor beta chain described here comes from a study of blood T cell repertoires in COVID-19. At the level of the study: From the United States, Italy and Spain came samples of acute and convalescent COVID-19. PBMCs, B-cell-depleted T cells, or T cells were the source of the cDNA or gDNA that made up the material.

Original methodology: Quantification of nucleated cells was approximated via reference gene primer amplification. Produced via immunoSEQ multiplex PCR; TCRdb's table is partial and in-frame only. From that table come the V and J calls and clone size; the DNA was used to work out D and trimming. The table has around 11,000 clones, around 75% seen once. Germline CDR1 and CDR2: SGHVS and FNYEAQ. The CDR3 covers 15 residues. Trimming removed 8 bases from V and 4 bases from J; junction bases left unmatched: 12. This TCR derives from a man aged 65 to 85 with active COVID-19. Sequencing input: peripheral blood. This rearrangement joins TRBV7-6 to TRBJ2-3; 7 bases are shared with TRBD2. The CDR3 loop is CASGSGARQADTQYF. CDR3 DNA sequence: TGTGCCAGCGGCAGCGGGGCGAGGCAGGCAGATACGCAGTATTTT.